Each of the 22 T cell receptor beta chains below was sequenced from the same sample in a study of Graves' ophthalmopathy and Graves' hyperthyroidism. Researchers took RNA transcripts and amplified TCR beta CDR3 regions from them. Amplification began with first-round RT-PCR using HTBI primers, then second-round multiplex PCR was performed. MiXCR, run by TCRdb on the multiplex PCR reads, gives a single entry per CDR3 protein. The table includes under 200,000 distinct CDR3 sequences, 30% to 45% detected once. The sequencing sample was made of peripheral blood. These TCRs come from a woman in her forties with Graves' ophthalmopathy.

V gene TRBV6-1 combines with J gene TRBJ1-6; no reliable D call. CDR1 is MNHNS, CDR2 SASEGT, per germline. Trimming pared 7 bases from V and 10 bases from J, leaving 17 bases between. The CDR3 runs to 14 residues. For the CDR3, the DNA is TGTGCCAGCACCCTTCGCGGGGTACAGTCACCCCTCCACTTT. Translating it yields CASTLRGVQSPLHF.

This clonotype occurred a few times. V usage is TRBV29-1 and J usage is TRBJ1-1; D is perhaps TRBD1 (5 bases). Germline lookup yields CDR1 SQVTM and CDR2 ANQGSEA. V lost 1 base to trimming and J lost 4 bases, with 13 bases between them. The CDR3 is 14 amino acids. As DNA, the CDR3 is TGCAGCGTTGAAGGGGGCAGTCGATTCACTGAAGCTTTCTTT. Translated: CSVEGGSRFTEAFF.

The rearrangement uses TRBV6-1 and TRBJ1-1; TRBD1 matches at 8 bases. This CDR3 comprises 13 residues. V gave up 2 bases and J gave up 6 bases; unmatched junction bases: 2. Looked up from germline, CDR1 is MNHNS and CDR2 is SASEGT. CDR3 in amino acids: CASSELDRAEAFF. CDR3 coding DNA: TGTGCCAGCAGTGAACTGGACAGGGCTGAAGCTTTCTTT.

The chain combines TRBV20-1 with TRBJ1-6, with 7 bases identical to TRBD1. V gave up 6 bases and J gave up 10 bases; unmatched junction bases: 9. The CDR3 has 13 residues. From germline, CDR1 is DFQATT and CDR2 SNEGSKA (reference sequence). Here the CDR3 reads CSATRDSKSPLHF. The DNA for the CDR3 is TGCAGTGCCACCCGGGACAGTAAATCACCCCTCCACTTT.

The CDR3: CASSLVAVDTEAFF. The CDR3 coding sequence is TGTGCCAGCAGTTTAGTCGCGGTAGACACTGAAGCTTTCTTT. The gene calls are TRBV12-3 or TRBV12-4 and TRBJ1-1; D is ambiguous. The CDR3 is made up of 14 amino acids. The germline V and J ends were trimmed by 1 base and 3 bases, with 9 bases remaining between them.

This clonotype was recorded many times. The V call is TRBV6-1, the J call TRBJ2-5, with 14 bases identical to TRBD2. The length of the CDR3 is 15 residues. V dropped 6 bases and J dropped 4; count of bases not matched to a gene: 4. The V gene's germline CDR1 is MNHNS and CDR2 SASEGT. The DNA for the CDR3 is TGTGCCAGCAGCCGACTAGCGGGAGGGTTAGAGACCCAGTACTTC. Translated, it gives CASSRLAGGLETQYF.

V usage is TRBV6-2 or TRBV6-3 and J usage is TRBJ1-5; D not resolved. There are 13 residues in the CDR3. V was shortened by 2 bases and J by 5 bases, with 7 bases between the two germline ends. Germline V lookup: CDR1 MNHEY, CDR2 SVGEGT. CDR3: CASSYVGHQPQHF. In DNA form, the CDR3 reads TGTGCCAGCAGTTACGTCGGTCATCAGCCCCAGCATTTT.

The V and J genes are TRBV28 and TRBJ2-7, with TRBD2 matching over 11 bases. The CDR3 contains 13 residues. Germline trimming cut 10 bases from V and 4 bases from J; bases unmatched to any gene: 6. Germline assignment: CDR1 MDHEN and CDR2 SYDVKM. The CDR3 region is CAIPGLAEYEQYF. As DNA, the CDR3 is TGTGCCATTCCGGGACTAGCGGAATACGAGCAGTACTTC.

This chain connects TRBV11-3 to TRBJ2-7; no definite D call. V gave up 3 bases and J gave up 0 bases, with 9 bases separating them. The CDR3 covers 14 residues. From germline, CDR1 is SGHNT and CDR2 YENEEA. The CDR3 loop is CASSFDTVSYEQYF. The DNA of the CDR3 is TGTGCCAGCAGCTTCGACACCGTCTCCTACGAGCAGTACTTC.

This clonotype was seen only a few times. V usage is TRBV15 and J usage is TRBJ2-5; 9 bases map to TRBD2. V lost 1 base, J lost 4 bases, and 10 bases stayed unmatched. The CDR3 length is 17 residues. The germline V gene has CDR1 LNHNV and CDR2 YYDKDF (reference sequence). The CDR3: CATSRAPSGKGPETQYF. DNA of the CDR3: TGTGCCACCAGCAGAGCTCCTAGCGGGAAGGGGCCAGAGACCCAGTACTTC.

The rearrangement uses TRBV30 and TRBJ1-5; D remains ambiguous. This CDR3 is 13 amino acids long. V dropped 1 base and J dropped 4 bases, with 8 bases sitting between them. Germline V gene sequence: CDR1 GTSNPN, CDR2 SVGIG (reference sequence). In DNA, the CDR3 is TGTGCCTGGAGTGAGGAATGGAATCAGCCCCAGCATTTT. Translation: CAWSEEWNQPQHF.

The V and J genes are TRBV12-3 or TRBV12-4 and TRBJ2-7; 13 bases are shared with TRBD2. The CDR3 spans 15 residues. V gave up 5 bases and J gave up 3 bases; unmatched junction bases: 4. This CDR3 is CASSRTSGSLYEQYF. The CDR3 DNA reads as TGTGCCAGCAGTCGGACTAGCGGGAGTCTCTACGAGCAGTACTTC.

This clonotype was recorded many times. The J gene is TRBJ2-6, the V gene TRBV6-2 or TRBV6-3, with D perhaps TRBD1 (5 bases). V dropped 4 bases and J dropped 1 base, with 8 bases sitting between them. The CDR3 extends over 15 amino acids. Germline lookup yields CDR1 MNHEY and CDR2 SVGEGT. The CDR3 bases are TGTGCCAGCAGTTCTGACAGTTCTGGGGCCAACGTCCTGACTTTC. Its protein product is CASSSDSSGANVLTF.

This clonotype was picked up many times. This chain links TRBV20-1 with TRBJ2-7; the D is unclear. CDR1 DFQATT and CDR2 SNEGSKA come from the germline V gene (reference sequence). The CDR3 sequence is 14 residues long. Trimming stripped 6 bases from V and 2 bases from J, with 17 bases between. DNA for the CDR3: TGCAGTGCAGAGAGAAGTGGGTTTCCCTACGAGCAGTACTTC. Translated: CSAERSGFPYEQYF.

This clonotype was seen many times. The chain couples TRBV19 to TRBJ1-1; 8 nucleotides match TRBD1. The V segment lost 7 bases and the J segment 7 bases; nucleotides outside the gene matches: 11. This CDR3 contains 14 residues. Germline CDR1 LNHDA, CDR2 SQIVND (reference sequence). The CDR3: CASNIATGGNEAFF. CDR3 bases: TGTGCCAGTAACATAGCCACAGGGGGAAATGAAGCTTTCTTT.

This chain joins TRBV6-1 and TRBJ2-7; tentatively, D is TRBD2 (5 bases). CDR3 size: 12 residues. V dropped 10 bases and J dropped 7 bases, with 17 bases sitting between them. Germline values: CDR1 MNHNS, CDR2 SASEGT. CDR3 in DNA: TGTGCCACGACTCCGTTACGGGGAGAGCAGTACTTC. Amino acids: CATTPLRGEQYF.

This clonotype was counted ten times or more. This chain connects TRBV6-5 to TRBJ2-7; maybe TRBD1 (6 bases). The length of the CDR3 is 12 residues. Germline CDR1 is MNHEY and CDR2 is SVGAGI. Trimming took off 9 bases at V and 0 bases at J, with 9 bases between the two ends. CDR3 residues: CASAGDSYEQYF. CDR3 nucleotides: TGTGCCAGTGCAGGGGACTCCTACGAGCAGTACTTC.

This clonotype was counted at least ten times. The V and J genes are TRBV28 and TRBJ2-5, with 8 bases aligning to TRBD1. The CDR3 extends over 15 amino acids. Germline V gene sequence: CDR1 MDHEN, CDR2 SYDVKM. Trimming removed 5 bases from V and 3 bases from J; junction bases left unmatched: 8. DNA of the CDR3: TGTGCCAGCAGTCCGGGACAGGATGAAAAAGAGACCCAGTACTTC. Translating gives CASSPGQDEKETQYF. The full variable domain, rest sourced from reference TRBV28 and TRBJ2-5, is DVKVTQSSRYLVKRTGEKVFLECVQDMDHENMFWYRQDPGLGLRLIYFSYDVKMKEKGDIPEGYSVSREKKERFSLILESASTNQTSMYLCASSPGQDEKETQYFGPGTRLLVL.

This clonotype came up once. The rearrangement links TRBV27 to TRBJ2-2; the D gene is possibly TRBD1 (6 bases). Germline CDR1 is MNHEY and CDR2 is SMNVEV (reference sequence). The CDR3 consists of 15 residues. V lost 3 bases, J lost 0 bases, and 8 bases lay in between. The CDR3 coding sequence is TGTGCCAGCAGTTTCAGGACAGCGAACACCGGGGAGCTGTTTTTT. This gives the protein CASSFRTANTGELFF.

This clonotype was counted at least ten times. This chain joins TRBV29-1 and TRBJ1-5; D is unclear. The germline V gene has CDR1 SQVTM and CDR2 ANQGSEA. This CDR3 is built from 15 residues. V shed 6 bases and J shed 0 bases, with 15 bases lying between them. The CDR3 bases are TGCAGCGTGCCTCCCGGGAATAATAGCAATCAGCCCCAGCATTTT. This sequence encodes CSVPPGNNSNQPQHF.

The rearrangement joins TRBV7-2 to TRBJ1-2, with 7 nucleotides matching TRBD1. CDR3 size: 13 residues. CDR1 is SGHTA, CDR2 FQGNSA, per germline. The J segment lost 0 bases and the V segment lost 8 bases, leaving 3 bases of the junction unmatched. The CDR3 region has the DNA TGTGCCAGCGGGACAGCTACTAACTATGGCTACACCTTC. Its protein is CASGTATNYGYTF.

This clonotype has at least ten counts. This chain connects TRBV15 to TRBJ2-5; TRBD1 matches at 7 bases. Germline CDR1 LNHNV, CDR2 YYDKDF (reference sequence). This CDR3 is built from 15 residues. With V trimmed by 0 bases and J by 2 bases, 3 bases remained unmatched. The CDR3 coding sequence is TGTGCCACCAGCAGAGATCGGGGACAGCAAGAGACCCAGTACTTC. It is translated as CATSRDRGQQETQYF.